These T cell receptor beta chains were read from a single sample in a study of T cells in Graves' hyperthyroidism and ophthalmopathy. One entry per CDR3 protein results from TCRdb running MiXCR on the multiplex PCR reads. The sample contains a few hundred thousand distinct CDR3 sequences, roughly an eighth of which appear only once. Sequenced: blood. The receptors stem from a woman in her late teens or twenties with Graves' hyperthyroidism. The CDR3 runs from the conserved cysteine through the conserved F or W. A D gene is named only where the DNA matches it firmly. Clone sizes are given selectively: once, few, many, or a class where the clone is expanded.

cdr3_aa: CASSQDQGRTGLNTGYTF
cdr3_nt: TGCGCCAGCAGCCAAGATCAAGGAAGGACAGGGCTCAACACGGGCTACACCTTC
clone_size: many
j_call: TRBJ1-2
d_call: TRBD1
v_call: TRBV4-3

cdr3_aa: CSANRDSETQYF
cdr3_nt: TGCAGTGCTAACAGGGATTCGGAGACCCAGTACTTC
clone_size: few
j_call: TRBJ2-5
d_call: .
v_call: TRBV20-1

cdr3_aa: CASSYSVEVRPPLNYGYTF
cdr3_nt: TGTGCCAGCAGTTACTCGGTTGAGGTTCGCCCCCCCCTCAACTATGGCTACACCTTC
clone_size: .
j_call: TRBJ1-2
d_call: .
v_call: TRBV6-2/TRBV6-3

cdr3_aa: CSAREPQGHYGYTF
cdr3_nt: TGCAGTGCTAGAGAGCCCCAGGGCCACTATGGCTACACCTTC
clone_size: many
j_call: TRBJ1-2
d_call: .
v_call: TRBV20-1

cdr3_aa: CASSLWTVNTEAFF
cdr3_nt: TGTGCCAGCAGTTTGTGGACCGTGAACACTGAAGCTTTCTTT
clone_size: many
j_call: TRBJ1-1
d_call: .
v_call: TRBV28

cdr3_aa: CSAGRDSGELFF
cdr3_nt: TGCAGCGCCGGACGGGACAGCGGGGAGCTGTTTTTT
clone_size: many
j_call: TRBJ2-2
d_call: TRBD1
v_call: TRBV29-1

cdr3_aa: CASSPHPSGGSGANVLTF
cdr3_nt: TGTGCCAGCAGCCCCCATCCCTCAGGGGGTTCGGGGGCCAACGTCCTGACTTTC
clone_size: few
j_call: TRBJ2-6
d_call: TRBD1
v_call: TRBV9

cdr3_aa: CSARSGQMNTEAFF
cdr3_nt: TGCAGTGCTAGAAGCGGACAGATGAACACTGAAGCTTTCTTT
clone_size: many
j_call: TRBJ1-1
d_call: .
v_call: TRBV20-1

cdr3_aa: CASSQVVGEQFF
cdr3_nt: TGTGCCAGCAGCCAAGTTGTTGGTGAGCAGTTCTTC
clone_size: many
j_call: TRBJ2-1
d_call: .
v_call: TRBV3-1

cdr3_aa: CSVERKLNEQFF
cdr3_nt: TGCAGCGTTGAGAGGAAGTTGAATGAGCAGTTCTTC
clone_size: .
j_call: TRBJ2-1
d_call: .
v_call: TRBV29-1

cdr3_aa: CATSAGQNTGELFF
cdr3_nt: TGTGCCACCAGCGCCGGGCAAAACACCGGGGAGCTGTTTTTT
clone_size: few
j_call: TRBJ2-2
d_call: .
v_call: TRBV24-1

cdr3_aa: CASRFWDSDNYGYTF
cdr3_nt: TGTGCCAGCAGGTTTTGGGACAGCGATAACTATGGCTACACCTTC
clone_size: few
j_call: TRBJ1-2
d_call: TRBD1
v_call: TRBV2

cdr3_aa: CASSYLGFSYEQYF
cdr3_nt: TGTGCCAGCAGTTACTTGGGTTTCTCCTACGAGCAGTACTTC
clone_size: .
j_call: TRBJ2-7
d_call: .
v_call: TRBV6-2/TRBV6-3

cdr3_aa: CASSYRIQGFGANVLTF
cdr3_nt: TGTGCCAGCAGTTACCGCATACAGGGATTTGGGGCCAACGTCCTGACTTTC
clone_size: .
j_call: TRBJ2-6
d_call: .
v_call: TRBV6-2/TRBV6-3

cdr3_aa: CSARFQGSTDTQYF
cdr3_nt: TGCAGTGCTAGATTCCAGGGAAGCACAGATACGCAGTATTTT
clone_size: .
j_call: TRBJ2-3
d_call: .
v_call: TRBV20-1

cdr3_aa: CASSLGLDVIAETQYF
cdr3_nt: TGTGCCAGCAGCTTAGGGCTGGACGTCATAGCAGAGACCCAGTACTTC
clone_size: many
j_call: TRBJ2-5
d_call: .
v_call: TRBV11-2

cdr3_aa: CAWRDFSYNEQFF
cdr3_nt: TGTGCCTGGAGGGATTTCTCCTACAATGAGCAGTTCTTC
clone_size: many
j_call: TRBJ2-1
d_call: .
v_call: TRBV30

cdr3_aa: CASSLAGADEAFF
cdr3_nt: TGTGCCAGCAGCTTAGCGGGGGCAGATGAAGCTTTCTTT
clone_size: many
j_call: TRBJ1-1
d_call: .
v_call: TRBV7-9

cdr3_aa: CSARDRTGVFHEQYF
cdr3_nt: TGCAGTGCTAGGGATCGTACAGGGGTCTTCCACGAGCAGTACTTC
clone_size: .
j_call: TRBJ2-7
d_call: TRBD1
v_call: TRBV20-1

cdr3_aa: CASSPTGTSGRANYNEQFF
cdr3_nt: TGTGCCAGCAGCCCGACCGGGACTAGCGGGAGGGCCAACTACAATGAGCAGTTCTTC
clone_size: .
j_call: TRBJ2-1
d_call: TRBD2
v_call: TRBV6-1

cdr3_aa: CASTSNRGPEAEAFF
cdr3_nt: TGTGCCAGCACCTCAAACCGGGGGCCAGAGGCTGAAGCTTTCTTT
clone_size: many
j_call: TRBJ1-1
d_call: .
v_call: TRBV7-9

cdr3_aa: CATSRDRPGLNTEAFF
cdr3_nt: TGTGCCACCAGCAGAGATCGACCAGGCTTGAACACTGAAGCTTTCTTT
clone_size: .
j_call: TRBJ1-1
d_call: .
v_call: TRBV15

cdr3_aa: CASSYHGQNFNYGYAF
cdr3_nt: TGCGCCAGCAGCTACCACGGACAGAACTTTAACTATGGCTACGCCTTC
clone_size: few
j_call: TRBJ1-2
d_call: .
v_call: TRBV5-1

cdr3_aa: CASSLEYGNNEQFF
cdr3_nt: TGTGCCAGCAGCTTAGAGTACGGCAACAATGAGCAGTTCTTC
clone_size: many
j_call: TRBJ2-1
d_call: .
v_call: TRBV11-2

cdr3_aa: CASSLRPGQGHTGELFF
cdr3_nt: TGTGCCAGCAGTTTACGCCCGGGACAGGGACACACCGGGGAGCTGTTTTTT
clone_size: many
j_call: TRBJ2-2
d_call: TRBD1
v_call: TRBV12-3/TRBV12-4

cdr3_aa: CASSQDHAPQETQYF
cdr3_nt: TGTGCCAGCAGCCAAGATCACGCGCCCCAAGAGACCCAGTACTTC
clone_size: many
j_call: TRBJ2-5
d_call: .
v_call: TRBV3-1

cdr3_aa: CASSPGQGVDTQYF
cdr3_nt: TGTGCCAGCAGCCCGGGACAGGGAGTAGATACGCAGTATTTT
clone_size: .
j_call: TRBJ2-3
d_call: TRBD1
v_call: TRBV9

cdr3_aa: CSASVGVYNEQFF
cdr3_nt: TGCAGCGCATCGGTGGGAGTATACAATGAGCAGTTCTTC
clone_size: .
j_call: TRBJ2-1
d_call: .
v_call: TRBV29-1

cdr3_aa: CAAPGQVSSYEQYF
cdr3_nt: TGTGCCGCCCCCGGACAGGTTAGCTCCTACGAGCAGTACTTC
clone_size: .
j_call: TRBJ2-7
d_call: TRBD1
v_call: TRBV19

cdr3_aa: CASSYSVPSYEQYF
cdr3_nt: TGTGCCAGCAGTTACTCAGTCCCCTCCTACGAGCAGTACTTC
clone_size: few
j_call: TRBJ2-7
d_call: .
v_call: TRBV6-6

cdr3_aa: CASSPGQPTEAFF
cdr3_nt: TGTGCCAGCAGTCCCGGACAACCAACTGAAGCTTTCTTT
clone_size: many
j_call: TRBJ1-1
d_call: .
v_call: TRBV12-3/TRBV12-4

cdr3_aa: CASRSSYDNSPLHF
cdr3_nt: TGTGCCAGCCGGTCTTCCTATGATAATTCACCCCTCCACTTT
clone_size: many
j_call: TRBJ1-6
d_call: .
v_call: TRBV2

cdr3_aa: CASRLAGNQETQYF
cdr3_nt: TGTGCCAGCAGGCTAGCGGGGAACCAAGAGACCCAGTACTTC
clone_size: many
j_call: TRBJ2-5
d_call: TRBD2
v_call: TRBV6-1

cdr3_aa: CSASVGIGGIHYGYTF
cdr3_nt: TGCAGTGCTAGTGTCGGGATAGGGGGCATACACTATGGCTACACCTTC
clone_size: many
j_call: TRBJ1-2
d_call: TRBD1
v_call: TRBV20-1

cdr3_aa: CSARDPSGIGTDTQYF
cdr3_nt: TGCAGTGCTAGAGATCCTAGCGGGATAGGGACAGATACGCAGTATTTT
clone_size: many
j_call: TRBJ2-3
d_call: TRBD2
v_call: TRBV20-1

cdr3_aa: CASTPAKRGAVNTEAFF
cdr3_nt: TGTGCCAGCACTCCGGCGAAGAGGGGGGCGGTGAACACTGAAGCTTTCTTT
clone_size: few
j_call: TRBJ1-1
d_call: .
v_call: TRBV12-3/TRBV12-4

cdr3_aa: CASSRDSGTPSLGQFF
cdr3_nt: TGTGCCAGTAGTAGGGATAGCGGGACTCCCTCACTCGGGCAGTTCTTC
clone_size: .
j_call: TRBJ2-1
d_call: TRBD2
v_call: TRBV19

cdr3_aa: CASSPGQLKDYGYTF
cdr3_nt: TGTGCCAGCAGCCCGGGCCAACTGAAAGACTATGGCTACACCTTC
clone_size: .
j_call: TRBJ1-2
d_call: .
v_call: TRBV2

cdr3_aa: CSAWEAEAFF
cdr3_nt: TGCAGTGCATGGGAAGCTGAAGCTTTCTTT
clone_size: many
j_call: TRBJ1-1
d_call: .
v_call: TRBV20-1

cdr3_aa: CASTPPDRDGYQPQHF
cdr3_nt: TGTGCCAGCACACCGCCCGACAGGGATGGGTATCAGCCCCAGCATTTT
clone_size: many
j_call: TRBJ1-5
d_call: TRBD1
v_call: TRBV7-3

cdr3_aa: CASSYGQGDYEQYF
cdr3_nt: TGTGCCAGCAGTTATGGACAGGGCGACTACGAGCAGTACTTC
clone_size: many
j_call: TRBJ2-7
d_call: TRBD1
v_call: TRBV6-1

cdr3_aa: CASSLRNGANNEQFF
cdr3_nt: TGTGCCAGCTCTCTGCGAAATGGGGCCAACAATGAGCAGTTCTTC
clone_size: many
j_call: TRBJ2-1
d_call: .
v_call: TRBV18

cdr3_aa: CATRGREQSAEAFF
cdr3_nt: TGTGCCACGAGGGGAAGGGAGCAGAGCGCTGAAGCTTTCTTT
clone_size: many
j_call: TRBJ1-1
d_call: .
v_call: TRBV10-3

cdr3_aa: CASSPSGTGSTGELFF
cdr3_nt: TGTGCCAGCAGTCCCTCAGGGACAGGGTCCACCGGGGAGCTGTTTTTT
clone_size: many
j_call: TRBJ2-2
d_call: TRBD1
v_call: TRBV6-1

cdr3_aa: CSARDTQREGRSYNEQFF
cdr3_nt: TGCAGTGCTAGAGATACCCAGCGGGAGGGCCGTTCTTACAATGAGCAGTTCTTC
clone_size: few
j_call: TRBJ2-1
d_call: TRBD2
v_call: TRBV20-1

cdr3_aa: CASSPTVSTQYF
cdr3_nt: TGTGCCAGCAGTCCGACTGTATCTACGCAGTATTTT
clone_size: many
j_call: TRBJ2-3
d_call: .
v_call: TRBV7-2

cdr3_aa: CANSIHRANTEAFF
cdr3_nt: TGTGCCAATAGTATCCACCGGGCGAACACTGAAGCTTTCTTT
clone_size: few
j_call: TRBJ1-1
d_call: .
v_call: TRBV19

cdr3_aa: CAWSVSPGNTIYF
cdr3_nt: TGTGCCTGGAGTGTTTCGCCTGGAAACACCATATATTTT
clone_size: many
j_call: TRBJ1-3
d_call: .
v_call: TRBV30

cdr3_aa: CAIALLREPPGNEQFF
cdr3_nt: TGTGCCATCGCCCTCTTACGGGAGCCCCCTGGCAATGAGCAGTTCTTC
clone_size: few
j_call: TRBJ2-1
d_call: .
v_call: TRBV10-3

cdr3_aa: CASSSSGRTDIQYF
cdr3_nt: TGTGCCAGCAGCAGTAGCGGGAGGACTGACATTCAGTACTTC
clone_size: many
j_call: TRBJ2-4
d_call: TRBD2
v_call: TRBV28

cdr3_aa: CASSQPGPSTDTQYF
cdr3_nt: TGTGCCAGCAGCCAACCCGGGCCGAGCACAGATACGCAGTATTTT
clone_size: .
j_call: TRBJ2-3
d_call: .
v_call: TRBV3-1

cdr3_aa: CAWSVGDSSFYNEQFF
cdr3_nt: TGTGCCTGGAGCGTAGGGGATTCTAGCTTTTACAATGAGCAGTTCTTC
clone_size: many
j_call: TRBJ2-1
d_call: .
v_call: TRBV30

cdr3_aa: CASSEGTLYGYTF
cdr3_nt: TGCGCCAGCAGTGAAGGGACACTCTATGGCTACACCTTC
clone_size: many
j_call: TRBJ1-2
d_call: .
v_call: TRBV10-2

cdr3_aa: CASSRISGDNQPQHF
cdr3_nt: TGTGCCAGCAGCCGAATTTCAGGGGACAATCAGCCCCAGCATTTT
clone_size: many
j_call: TRBJ1-5
d_call: .
v_call: TRBV11-2

cdr3_aa: CASSWDGTHTQYF
cdr3_nt: TGTGCCAGCAGTTGGGACGGCACGCATACGCAGTATTTT
clone_size: many
j_call: TRBJ2-3
d_call: .
v_call: TRBV27

cdr3_aa: CASSLGAWAYEQYF
cdr3_nt: TGTGCCAGCAGTTTGGGAGCGTGGGCCTACGAGCAGTACTTC
clone_size: .
j_call: TRBJ2-7
d_call: .
v_call: TRBV12-3/TRBV12-4

cdr3_aa: CSARDPGRSDGNTIYF
cdr3_nt: TGCAGTGCTAGAGACCCGGGACGATCGGACGGAAACACCATATATTTT
clone_size: few
j_call: TRBJ1-3
d_call: .
v_call: TRBV20-1

cdr3_aa: CASSFARDSYNEQFF
cdr3_nt: TGTGCCAGCAGTTTTGCCAGGGACTCCTACAATGAGCAGTTCTTC
clone_size: few
j_call: TRBJ2-1
d_call: .
v_call: TRBV28

cdr3_aa: CATSRDGQSQETLRF
cdr3_nt: TGTGCCACCAGCAGAGATGGGCAATCCCAGGAGACCCTCCGCTTT
clone_size: once
j_call: TRBJ1-6
d_call: .
v_call: TRBV15